The subject of this entry is one TCR beta chain. This table comes from immunoSEQ multiplex PCR, and its TCRdb copy is limited to in-frame clones, with some not included. The repertoire consists of about 65,000 clones, with around 87% occurring once and the leading ten covering less than 0.4%. V lost 0 bases to trimming and J lost 9 bases, with 9 bases between them. The CDR3 has 13 residues. Germline CDR1 is SGHTA and CDR2 is FQGNSA. These data come from a study of OX40 agonist ivuxolimab in advanced cancers. On the study more broadly: Among those treated, three patients had partial responses, one with hepatocellular carcinoma and two with cutaneous melanoma.

This chain uses TRBV7-2 with TRBJ1-5; D not certain. This sample comprised CD4+ or CD8+ T cells sorted from blood, obtained in a trial of the OX40 agonist ivuxolimab. The sequence was collected from an adult with an advanced solid tumor such as melanoma, head and neck, liver or kidney cancer. CDR3 DNA sequence: TGTGCCAGCAGCTTAGCTTCTTCGCTGCCCCAGCATTTT. Its translation: CASSLASSLPQHF.